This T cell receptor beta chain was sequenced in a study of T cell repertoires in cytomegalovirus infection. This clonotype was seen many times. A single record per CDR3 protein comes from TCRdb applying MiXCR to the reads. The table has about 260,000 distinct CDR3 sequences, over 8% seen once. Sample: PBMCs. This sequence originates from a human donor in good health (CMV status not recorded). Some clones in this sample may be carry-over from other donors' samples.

The CDR3 reads CASSLGASGYTF. The CDR3 bases are TGTGCCAGCAGCTTAGGGGCCTCTGGCTACACCTTC. This sequence joins TRBV7-2 and TRBJ1-2, with D unresolved. This CDR3 comprises 12 residues. V was trimmed by 1 base and J by 7 bases, leaving 7 bases between them. In germline, CDR1 is SGHTA, CDR2 FQGNSA.